The sequence of this T cell receptor (beta chain) was determined in a study of human T cells and chemical hapten exposure. Study-level background: 2% DPC applied to an approximately 2 cm by approximately 2 cm arm area sensitized donors. General study points: Expanded TCRs were compared with controls, and the expanded TCRs formed significantly more large CDR3 similarity clusters.

Time point: patch test 2, 6 weeks after DPC sensitization. Stated treatment: therapeutic diphenylcyclopropenone sensitization with weekly scalp DPC. A single record per CDR3 protein comes from TCRdb applying MiXCR to the RACE reads. The sample includes about 400,000 distinct CDR3 sequences, roughly 6% of them seen just once. This clonotype was found a few times. The antigen is undetermined. This sequence was found in a woman between 18 and 30 years old with alopecia areata. Some clones in this sample may be carry-over from other donors' samples. The starting material was whole blood, obtained in connection with sensitization to the hapten diphenylcyclopropenone (DPC).

The CDR3 DNA sequence: TGCGCCAGCAGCCTCGCCGGAATAGCGGGGGCCCAAGAGACCCAGTACTTC. It encodes CASSLAGIAGAQETQYF. The chain recombines TRBV5-1 with TRBJ2-5; TRBD2 matches 9 bases. Germline CDR1 and CDR2: SGHRS and YFSETQ. Losses at the gene ends were 4 bases for V and 1 base for J; bases not matched to a gene: 11. The CDR3 runs 17 residues.